Listed below are T cell receptor beta chains from one sample, sequenced in a study of T cells in narcolepsy. TCRdb's copy holds only in-frame clones and misses some; the assay was immunoSEQ multiplex PCR. The sample consists of roughly 25,000 clones, around two thirds of them appearing once. Source material: memory (CD45RA-) CD4+ T cells from blood. These receptors were obtained from a human donor in good health. The CDR3 runs from the conserved cysteine through the conserved F or W. Some rows mark clone size as missing; the rest say once, few, many or name a class of expanded clone.

abundance,v_gene,j_gene,CDR3aa
NA,TRBV18,TRBJ1-4,CASSPGQGTNEKLFF
NA,TRBV27,TRBJ1-5,CASSRNAVPPQHF
NA,TRBV9,TRBJ1-6,CASSVSGQGADNSPLHF
NA,TRBV18,TRBJ2-1,CASSSSGSSYNEQFF
NA,TRBV6-1,TRBJ1-6,CASSGRSLNSPLHF
NA,TRBV27,TRBJ2-4,CASSLRAGFDIQYF
NA,TRBV7-8,TRBJ2-1,CASSPGQAKVGEQFF
NA,TRBV29-1,TRBJ2-7,CSGLGGTSGSEYEQYF
NA,TRBV7-8,TRBJ2-5,CASSLVLADEETQYF
NA,TRBV29-1,TRBJ2-2,CSVDPAGAGELFF
NA,TRBV2,TRBJ2-3,CASSDLRVTDTQYF
NA,TRBV5-6,TRBJ2-3,CASSLVSDTQYF
NA,TRBV5-4,TRBJ1-2,CASSWVGQGYGYTF
few,TRBV5-1,TRBJ2-1,CASSLGPGLGEQFF
NA,TRBV19,TRBJ2-2,CATTAVGGNTGELFF
NA,TRBV7-9,TRBJ1-6,CASSTEPKSSSYNSPLHF
once,TRBV29-1,TRBJ2-5,CSVEGGGDRGAGRTQYF
few,TRBV2,TRBJ2-5,CASSVDEAPSTYF
NA,TRBV10-1,TRBJ2-1,CASSEETGSKTLSYNEQFF
NA,TRBV9,TRBJ2-2,CASRTGELFF
few,TRBV6-1,TRBJ1-6,CASSVGQTYNSPLHF
NA,TRBV4-2,TRBJ1-4,CASSQVGTSWGEKLFF
NA,TRBV10-3,TRBJ2-7,CAISSTSGSSYEQYF
NA,TRBV6-1,TRBJ2-7,CASSPRTSGTHEQYF
once,TRBV11-2,TRBJ2-3,CASSHGLVTDTQYF
NA,TRBV11-2,TRBJ2-1,CASSTQQGQEQFF
NA,TRBV5-5,TRBJ1-3,CASSRSTGNWGNTIYF
NA,TRBV5-6,TRBJ1-5,CASSLAMELNQPQHF
NA,TRBV7-9,TRBJ1-6,CASSHRDINNSPLHF
NA,TRBV4-1,TRBJ2-1,CASSQRETYNEQFF
NA,TRBV18,TRBJ2-5,CASSLYTGVEQYF
NA,TRBV30,TRBJ2-1,CAWTGNSYNEQFF
NA,TRBV6-1,TRBJ1-3,CASSERNRGRGSGNTIYF
NA,TRBV5-1,TRBJ2-1,CASSLEDGGGSEQFF
NA,TRBV28,TRBJ1-2,CASSSPRQGYYGYTF
NA,TRBV7-3,TRBJ2-3,CASSLRGSGGDTQYF
NA,TRBV10-2,TRBJ2-7,CASSEAFSYEQYF
few,TRBV11-2,TRBJ2-7,CASSLGHDYEQYF
few,TRBV11-2,TRBJ2-5,CASSRGIAGEETQYF
NA,TRBV29-1,TRBJ1-1,CSVRQGPTEAFF
NA,TRBV6-4,TRBJ2-1,CASSVASGGRGEQFF
NA,TRBV5-4,TRBJ1-2,CASSPEGYGYTF
NA,TRBV19,TRBJ2-1,CASRGLSYNEQFF
NA,TRBV29-1,TRBJ2-7,CSVGGYEQYF
NA,TRBV7-2,TRBJ2-3,CASSPGTSGVDTQYF
few,TRBV4-2,TRBJ2-3,CASSQSPSPTDTQYF
NA,TRBV7-9,TRBJ2-7,CASSPTGQGDEQYF
NA,TRBV7-2,TRBJ2-3,CASSRGGNTDTQYF
NA,TRBV6-1,TRBJ2-1,CASSLSGRDYNEQFF
NA,TRBV5-1,TRBJ1-6,CASSLGDNNSPLHF
NA,TRBV6-5,TRBJ1-6,CASRVWEGSPLHF
NA,TRBV4-1,TRBJ1-6,CASSQVGGLRSPLHF
few,TRBV7-9,TRBJ2-7,CASSFDYEQYF
NA,TRBV18,TRBJ1-5,CASSRQGAGQPQHF
NA,TRBV6-1,TRBJ2-5,CASSKNRVKETQYF
few,TRBV5-4,TRBJ1-2,CASSRTGGTYGYTF